The rows below give T cell receptor beta chains drawn from one sample of a study of cytomegalovirus exposure and HLA in healthy donors. Only in-frame clones appear in the TCRdb table, and some are missing; sequencing was by immunoSEQ multiplex PCR. The sample has 95,000 to 100,000 clones, roughly 82% seen once. Sequencing used PBMCs. The receptors shown here come from a man aged 50-60 years in good health and CMV-seronegative. The CDR3 runs from the conserved cysteine through the conserved F or W. The order of the fields is V gene, J gene, D gene, clone size, CDR3 protein, CDR3 DNA. D genes are given only for firm matches. The size of a clone is reported for some rows only, either as once, few or many, or as a class for expanded clones.

V gene: TRBV6-6; J gene: TRBJ1-2; D gene: NA; clone size: NA; CDR3 protein: CASSYSGREGNGYTF; CDR3 DNA: TGTGCCAGCAGTTACTCGGGTCGGGAGGGCAATGGCTACACCTTC
V gene: TRBV9; J gene: TRBJ1-2; D gene: TRBD1; clone size: NA; CDR3 protein: CASSPVPGTGGIYGYTF; CDR3 DNA: TGTGCCAGCAGCCCGGTCCCCGGGACAGGGGGGATCTATGGCTACACCTTC
V gene: TRBV28; J gene: TRBJ1-6; D gene: NA; clone size: NA; CDR3 protein: CASSSMSGSSYNSPLHF; CDR3 DNA: TGTGCCAGCAGTTCCATGTCGGGTAGCTCCTATAATTCACCCCTCCACTTT
V gene: TRBV9; J gene: TRBJ2-4; D gene: NA; clone size: few; CDR3 protein: CASSVDQEKNIQYF; CDR3 DNA: TGTGCCAGCAGCGTAGATCAAGAGAAAAACATTCAGTACTTC
V gene: TRBV6-1; J gene: TRBJ2-3; D gene: NA; clone size: few; CDR3 protein: CASRPLDTYTDTQYF; CDR3 DNA: TGTGCCAGCAGACCCTTAGACACATACACAGATACGCAGTATTTT
V gene: TRBV25-1; J gene: TRBJ2-4; D gene: TRBD1; clone size: NA; CDR3 protein: CASSDSTGGINIQYF; CDR3 DNA: TGTGCCAGCAGCGATTCGACAGGGGGCATAAACATTCAGTACTTC
V gene: TRBV5-4; J gene: TRBJ2-1; D gene: TRBD1; clone size: few; CDR3 protein: CASSRDRGNNEQFF; CDR3 DNA: TGTGCCAGCAGCAGGGACAGGGGGAACAATGAGCAGTTCTTC
V gene: TRBV18; J gene: TRBJ1-2; D gene: NA; clone size: NA; CDR3 protein: CASSPGSRVGYTF; CDR3 DNA: TGTGCCAGCTCACCAGGGTCCAGGGTTGGCTACACCTTC
V gene: TRBV28; J gene: TRBJ2-1; D gene: NA; clone size: NA; CDR3 protein: CASRAELPNEQFF; CDR3 DNA: TGTGCCAGCAGGGCGGAACTTCCCAATGAGCAGTTCTTC
V gene: TRBV5-4; J gene: TRBJ2-3; D gene: NA; clone size: NA; CDR3 protein: CASSMTTHTDTQYF; CDR3 DNA: TGTGCCAGCAGCATGACTACTCACACAGATACGCAGTATTTT
V gene: TRBV2; J gene: TRBJ1-2; D gene: NA; clone size: NA; CDR3 protein: CASSQYPRTDGYTF; CDR3 DNA: TGTGCCAGCAGTCAATATCCGAGGACAGATGGCTACACCTTC
V gene: TRBV4-1; J gene: TRBJ2-5; D gene: NA; clone size: NA; CDR3 protein: CASSPGKAVAETQYF; CDR3 DNA: TGCGCCAGCAGCCCCGGTAAGGCGGTGGCAGAGACCCAGTACTTC
V gene: TRBV5-1; J gene: TRBJ2-1; D gene: TRBD2; clone size: NA; CDR3 protein: CASSLAGRGGQNEQFF; CDR3 DNA: TGCGCCAGCAGCTTGGCCGGACGGGGGGGCCAAAATGAGCAGTTCTTC
V gene: TRBV18; J gene: TRBJ1-5; D gene: NA; clone size: once; CDR3 protein: CASSPGGTVGSPNQPQHF; CDR3 DNA: TGTGCCAGCTCACCGGGGGGGACGGTAGGGAGCCCCAATCAGCCCCAGCATTTT
V gene: TRBV14; J gene: TRBJ2-1; D gene: TRBD2; clone size: NA; CDR3 protein: CASSHLSSSGSYNEQFF; CDR3 DNA: TGTGCCAGCAGCCACCTCTCCTCTAGCGGCTCCTACAATGAGCAGTTCTTC
V gene: TRBV28; J gene: TRBJ2-7; D gene: NA; clone size: few; CDR3 protein: CASAGSYEQYF; CDR3 DNA: TGTGCCAGCGCAGGCTCCTACGAGCAGTACTTC
V gene: TRBV11-3; J gene: TRBJ2-3; D gene: TRBD2; clone size: NA; CDR3 protein: CASSQGLAGEGGTDTQYF; CDR3 DNA: TGTGCCAGCAGCCAAGGACTAGCGGGAGAGGGGGGTACAGATACGCAGTATTTT
V gene: TRBV19; J gene: TRBJ2-3; D gene: NA; clone size: NA; CDR3 protein: CASSNQGINTDTQYF; CDR3 DNA: TGTGCCAGTAGTAATCAGGGGATTAACACAGATACGCAGTATTTT
V gene: TRBV19; J gene: TRBJ1-5; D gene: NA; clone size: NA; CDR3 protein: CASSTRTEGNQPQHF; CDR3 DNA: TGTGCCAGTAGTACCCGGACAGAAGGAAATCAGCCCCAGCATTTT
V gene: TRBV19; J gene: TRBJ2-7; D gene: NA; clone size: NA; CDR3 protein: CASSPRGKYEQYF; CDR3 DNA: TGTGCCAGTAGTCCGCGGGGAAAGTACGAGCAGTACTTC
V gene: TRBV7-9; J gene: TRBJ1-1; D gene: NA; clone size: NA; CDR3 protein: CASSSPGSRAEAFF; CDR3 DNA: TGTGCCAGCAGCTCCCCAGGGTCTCGCGCTGAAGCTTTCTTT
V gene: TRBV5-5; J gene: TRBJ1-4; D gene: NA; clone size: few; CDR3 protein: CASSSHGAEKLFF; CDR3 DNA: TGTGCCAGCAGCTCCCATGGGGCTGAAAAACTGTTTTTT
V gene: TRBV6-5; J gene: TRBJ2-4; D gene: NA; clone size: NA; CDR3 protein: CASSFHQGLNIQYF; CDR3 DNA: TGTGCCAGCAGTTTTCACCAGGGACTTAACATTCAGTACTTC
V gene: TRBV7-3; J gene: TRBJ2-2; D gene: NA; clone size: NA; CDR3 protein: CASSPFPVGLAEGVNTGELFF; CDR3 DNA: TGTGCCAGCAGCCCCTTCCCAGTCGGGCTAGCGGAGGGGGTGAACACCGGGGAGCTGTTTTTT
V gene: TRBV11-2; J gene: TRBJ2-7; D gene: TRBD2; clone size: NA; CDR3 protein: CASSWTSGPYEQYF; CDR3 DNA: TGTGCCAGCAGCTGGACTAGCGGACCCTACGAGCAGTACTTC
V gene: TRBV5-1; J gene: TRBJ1-2; D gene: NA; clone size: NA; CDR3 protein: CASSLGTSYGYTF; CDR3 DNA: TGCGCCAGCAGCTTGGGCACAAGCTATGGCTACACCTTC
V gene: TRBV27; J gene: TRBJ2-7; D gene: NA; clone size: NA; CDR3 protein: CASSSQGAGGLYEQYF; CDR3 DNA: TGTGCCAGCAGTTCCCAGGGGGCGGGGGGGCTTTACGAGCAGTACTTC
V gene: TRBV5-4; J gene: TRBJ2-2; D gene: TRBD2; clone size: NA; CDR3 protein: CASTLRAGAGTGELFF; CDR3 DNA: TGTGCCAGCACCCTGAGGGCGGGAGCTGGCACCGGGGAGCTGTTTTTT